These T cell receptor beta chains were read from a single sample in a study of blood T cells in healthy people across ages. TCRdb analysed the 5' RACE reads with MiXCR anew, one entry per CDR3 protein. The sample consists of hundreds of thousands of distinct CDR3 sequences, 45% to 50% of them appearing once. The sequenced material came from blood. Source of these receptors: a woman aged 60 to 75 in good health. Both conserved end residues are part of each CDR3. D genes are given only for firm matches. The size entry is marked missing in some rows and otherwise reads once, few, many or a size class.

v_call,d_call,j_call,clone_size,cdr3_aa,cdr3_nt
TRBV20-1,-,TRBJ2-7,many,CSARDRRGSYEQYF,TGCAGTGCTAGAGATCGGAGGGGTTCTTACGAGCAGTACTTC
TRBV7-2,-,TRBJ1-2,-,CASSFLGRGYTF,TGTGCCAGCAGCTTCCTCGGAAGGGGCTACACCTTC
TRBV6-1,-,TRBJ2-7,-,CASSKQDDYEQYF,TGTGCCAGCAGTAAGCAGGACGACTACGAGCAGTACTTC
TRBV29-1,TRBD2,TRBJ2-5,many,CSTTSGSALGAEQYF,TGCAGCACCACTAGCGGGAGCGCCCTCGGAGCGGAGCAGTACTTC
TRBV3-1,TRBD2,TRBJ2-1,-,CASSQRGDVGLAGSNEQFF,TGTGCCAGCAGCCAAAGGGGCGATGTGGGGCTAGCGGGAAGCAATGAGCAGTTCTTC
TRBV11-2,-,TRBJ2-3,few,CASSLAYADTQYF,TGTGCCAGCAGCTTAGCCTACGCAGATACGCAGTATTTT
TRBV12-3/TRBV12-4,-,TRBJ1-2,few,CASSFRDLYGYTF,TGTGCCAGCAGTTTTCGGGACCTCTATGGCTACACCTTC
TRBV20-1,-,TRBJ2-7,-,CSAPRDQSYEQYF,TGCAGTGCTCCCCGGGACCAGTCTTACGAGCAGTACTTC
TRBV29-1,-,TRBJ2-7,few,CSWAWGLYEQYF,TGCAGCTGGGCGTGGGGTCTCTACGAGCAGTACTTC
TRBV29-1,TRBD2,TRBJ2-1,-,CSGGPGTSGIEQFF,TGCAGCGGGGGGCCCGGGACTAGCGGGATTGAGCAGTTCTTC
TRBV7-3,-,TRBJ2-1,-,CASSGSGNNEQFF,TGTGCCAGCAGCGGTAGCGGAAACAATGAGCAGTTCTTC
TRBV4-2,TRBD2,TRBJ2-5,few,CASSQVDGRGSQYF,TGTGCCAGCAGCCAAGTCGACGGGAGGGGGTCCCAGTACTTC
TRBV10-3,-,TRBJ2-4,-,CAISESGDTGTKNIQYF,TGTGCCATCAGTGAGAGTGGGGACACCGGGACCAAAAACATTCAGTACTTC
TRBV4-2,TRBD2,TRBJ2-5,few,CASSQGETPGLGGETQYF,TGTGCCAGCAGCCAAGGGGAGACGCCGGGACTAGGGGGGGAGACCCAGTACTTC
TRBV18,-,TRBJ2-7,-,CASSPRTRVYEQYF,TGTGCCAGCTCACCACGTACCCGGGTCTACGAGCAGTACTTC
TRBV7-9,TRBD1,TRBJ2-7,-,CASSLPGQDTTYEQYF,TGTGCCAGCAGCTTACCGGGACAGGATACAACCTACGAGCAGTACTTC
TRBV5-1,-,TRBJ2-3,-,CASSDGDTQYF,TGCGCCAGCAGCGATGGTGATACGCAGTATTTT
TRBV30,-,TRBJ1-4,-,CAWRGLAEKLFF,TGTGCCTGGAGGGGCTTAGCGGAAAAACTGTTTTTT
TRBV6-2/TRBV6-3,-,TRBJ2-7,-,CASNLQIAYEQYF,TGTGCCAGCAATCTACAGATCGCCTACGAGCAGTACTTC
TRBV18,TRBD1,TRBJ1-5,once,CASSPPGTGPYSNQPQHF,TGTGCCAGCTCACCTCCCGGGACAGGGCCCTATAGCAATCAGCCCCAGCATTTT
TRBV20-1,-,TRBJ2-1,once,CSARVGRVAYNEQFF,TGCAGTGCTAGAGTTGGGCGGGTCGCCTACAATGAGCAGTTCTTC
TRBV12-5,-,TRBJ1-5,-,CASGRDGNQPQHF,TGTGCTAGTGGCCGGGACGGGAATCAGCCCCAGCATTTT
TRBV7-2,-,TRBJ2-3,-,CASSLNGPKGDTQYF,TGTGCCAGCAGCTTAAATGGGCCAAAAGGAGATACGCAGTATTTT
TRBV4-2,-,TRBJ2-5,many,CASSQDPVQETQYF,TGTGCCAGCAGCCAAGATCCCGTTCAAGAGACCCAGTACTTC
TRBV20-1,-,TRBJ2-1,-,CSARSPLALTYNEQFF,TGCAGTGCTAGATCGCCGTTAGCGTTAACTTACAATGAGCAGTTCTTC
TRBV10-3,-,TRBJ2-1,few,CAISESTILYNEQFF,TGTGCCATCAGTGAGTCGACTATCTTATACAATGAGCAGTTCTTC
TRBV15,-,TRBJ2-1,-,CATSGGGSRNNEQFF,TGTGCCACCAGCGGAGGGGGTTCAAGAAACAATGAGCAGTTCTTC
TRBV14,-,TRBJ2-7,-,CASSHRRLSYEQYF,TGTGCCAGCAGCCACAGAAGGCTCTCCTACGAGCAGTACTTC
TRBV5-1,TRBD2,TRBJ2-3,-,CASSSPQRTSSKNTDTQYF,TGCGCCAGCAGCTCACCCCAACGGACTAGCTCCAAGAACACAGATACGCAGTATTTT
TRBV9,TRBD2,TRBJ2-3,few,CASSVGTSGTDTQYF,TGTGCCAGCAGCGTAGGGACTAGCGGGACAGATACGCAGTATTTT
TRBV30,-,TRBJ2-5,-,CAWSVARGFQETQYF,TGTGCCTGGAGTGTAGCCAGGGGTTTCCAAGAGACCCAGTACTTC
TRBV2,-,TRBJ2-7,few,CASRSGLLYEQYF,TGTGCCAGCAGGTCGGGACTCTTATACGAGCAGTACTTC
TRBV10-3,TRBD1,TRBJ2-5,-,CAISETGDRGHEQYF,TGTGCCATCAGTGAGACTGGGGACAGGGGCCATGAGCAGTACTTC
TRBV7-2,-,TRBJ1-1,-,CASSSLGGAFF,TGTGCCAGCAGCTCGCTGGGGGGGGCTTTCTTT
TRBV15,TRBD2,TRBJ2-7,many,CATSRDGASGPYEQYF,TGTGCCACCAGCAGAGATGGGGCTAGCGGTCCCTACGAGCAGTACTTC
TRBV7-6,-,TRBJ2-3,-,CASSLEYGYTQYF,TGTGCCAGCAGCTTAGAGTACGGCTATACGCAGTATTTT
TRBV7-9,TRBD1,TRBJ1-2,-,CASTTLGRGRHDYGYTF,TGTGCCAGCACCACCTTGGGGAGGGGGCGGCATGACTATGGCTACACCTTC
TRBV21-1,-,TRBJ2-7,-,CASTSDRGTYEQYF,TGTGCCAGCACTTCCGACAGGGGTACCTACGAGCAGTACTTC
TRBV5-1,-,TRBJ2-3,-,CASSDGRSPTDTQYF,TGCGCCAGCAGCGACGGACGCTCACCAACAGATACGCAGTATTTT
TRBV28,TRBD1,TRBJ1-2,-,CASSLAGTGPGYGYTF,TGTGCCAGCAGTTTAGCCGGGACAGGACCTGGCTATGGCTACACCTTC
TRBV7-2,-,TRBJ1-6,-,CASSLVLENSPLHF,TGTGCCAGCAGCTTAGTACTAGAAAATTCACCCCTCCACTTT
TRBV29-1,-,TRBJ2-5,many,CSVDTPGRSSLETQYF,TGCAGCGTTGACACACCGGGACGGTCCTCCTTGGAGACCCAGTACTTC
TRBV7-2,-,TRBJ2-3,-,CASRVTYTQYF,TGTGCCAGCAGGGTGACTTATACGCAGTATTTT
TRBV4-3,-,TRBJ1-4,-,CASSKGWGLIEKLFF,TGCGCCAGCAGCAAAGGGTGGGGGCTTATTGAAAAACTGTTTTTT
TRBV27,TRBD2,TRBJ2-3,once,CASSLAPTTSGRTDTQYF,TGTGCCAGCAGTCTCGCTCCGACGACTAGCGGGAGAACAGATACGCAGTATTTT
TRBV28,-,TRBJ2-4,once,CASSLDSGTNIQYF,TGTGCCAGCAGCTTAGATAGTGGGACGAACATTCAGTACTTC
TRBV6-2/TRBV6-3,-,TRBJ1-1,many,CASSYAENTEAFF,TGTGCCAGCAGTTACGCGGAGAACACTGAAGCTTTCTTT
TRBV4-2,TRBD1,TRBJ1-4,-,CASRDTGTGGEKLFF,TGTGCCAGCAGGGATACCGGGACAGGGGGCGAAAAACTGTTTTTT
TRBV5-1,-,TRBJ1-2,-,CASSPGQYEDYGYTF,TGCGCCAGCAGCCCTGGCCAGTATGAGGACTATGGCTACACCTTC
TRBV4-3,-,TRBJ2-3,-,CASSQRLARTDTQYF,TGCGCCAGCAGCCAAAGACTGGCTCGCACAGATACGCAGTATTTT